This T cell receptor beta chain was sequenced in a study of blood T cell repertoires in COVID-19. Repertoires were generated with immunoSEQ multiplex PCR, while TCRdb's copy carries only in-frame clones and drops some. The sample has roughly 180,000 clones, about 85% seen once. This clone has just a few counts. The cohort comprised adults aged roughly 18 to 95 years residing in 20 to 30 US areas. Clinical history reported by participants formed the basis on which cohorts were assigned. The sequenced sample was PBMCs or T cells enriched from blood (not recorded which). The sequence came from a woman aged 40-49 years with acute COVID-19.

Here the CDR3 reads CASSPAGGPLDQYF. The CDR3 bases are TGTGCCAGCAGCCCAGCGGGAGGGCCCTTAGACCAGTACTTC. The chain joins TRBV27 to TRBJ2-5; 10 bases line up with TRBD2. There are 14 residues in the CDR3. CDR1 is MNHEY, CDR2 SMNVEV, per germline (reference sequence). The junction had 11 bases not matched to a gene; V was cut back by 6 bases and J by 10 bases.